A selection of T cell receptor beta chains follows, all from one sample in a study of T cells in Graves' hyperthyroidism and ophthalmopathy. Each CDR3 protein gets one entry after TCRdb re-called the multiplex PCR reads with MiXCR. The sample consists of roughly 700,000 distinct CDR3 sequences, roughly 15% of them appearing once. The source material was blood. The receptors stem from a woman under 30 with Graves' hyperthyroidism. The CDR3 runs from the conserved cysteine through the conserved F or W. Fields, in order: D gene, V gene, J gene, clone size, CDR3 length, CDR3 DNA, CDR3 protein. The D gene is left open where the match is weak. Where a row states a size, it is once, few, many or the class of an expanded clone; other rows omit it.

D: NA
V: TRBV20-1
J: TRBJ2-7
size: few
length: 14
DNA: TGCAGTGCTAGAAGGGGGGGTACGGGAGACGAGCAGTACTTC
CDR3: CSARRGGTGDEQYF

D: NA
V: TRBV24-1
J: TRBJ2-2
size: NA
length: 14
DNA: TGTGCCACCAGTGAACCGGACATCACCGGGGAGCTGTTTTTT
CDR3: CATSEPDITGELFF

D: NA
V: TRBV20-1
J: TRBJ1-4
size: many
length: 14
DNA: TGCAGTGCAACCCCCCCCCAGGGCGCAGACAAACTGTTTTTT
CDR3: CSATPPQGADKLFF

D: TRBD1
V: TRBV11-1
J: TRBJ2-3
size: many
length: 16
DNA: TGTGCCAGCAGCTCCCGGACAGGGGGGTCCACAGATACGCAGTATTTT
CDR3: CASSSRTGGSTDTQYF

D: TRBD1
V: TRBV6-2/TRBV6-3
J: TRBJ2-3
size: many
length: 13
DNA: TGTGCCAGCAAACAGGGGTTGACAGATACGCAGTATTTT
CDR3: CASKQGLTDTQYF

D: NA
V: TRBV6-2/TRBV6-3
J: TRBJ2-7
size: many
length: 15
DNA: NA
CDR3: CASSYTFDRTYEQYF

D: TRBD1
V: TRBV11-1
J: TRBJ2-1
size: many
length: 14
DNA: TGTGCCAGCAGCTCGGGGACAGGGATCAATGAGCAGTTCTTC
CDR3: CASSSGTGINEQFF

D: TRBD2
V: TRBV7-8
J: TRBJ2-5
size: many
length: 12
DNA: TGTGCCAGCAGCGCTCGGACTAGCACCCAGTACTTC
CDR3: CASSARTSTQYF

D: TRBD1
V: TRBV5-5
J: TRBJ2-1
size: NA
length: 21
DNA: TGTGCCAGCAGCCGGGAAGGGACAGGGGCCGTTCCTTTAAACTCCTACAATGAGCAGTTCTTC
CDR3: CASSREGTGAVPLNSYNEQFF

D: TRBD1
V: TRBV9
J: TRBJ1-6
size: many
length: 15
DNA: TGTGCCAGCAGCGCTACTACAGGGGGTTACTCACCCCTCCACTTT
CDR3: CASSATTGGYSPLHF

D: NA
V: TRBV15
J: TRBJ1-5
size: few
length: 15
DNA: TGTGCCACCAGCAGCGGGTGGAGGGGCCATCAGCCCCAGCATTTT
CDR3: CATSSGWRGHQPQHF

D: NA
V: TRBV6-5
J: TRBJ1-2
size: few
length: 14
DNA: TGTGCCAGCAGTTACTCCGGGGGTTCAGGAGGCTACACCTTC
CDR3: CASSYSGGSGGYTF

D: TRBD2
V: TRBV6-1
J: TRBJ2-6
size: many
length: 15
DNA: TGTGCCAGCAGTGGCGGACTAGCCGGGGCCAACGTCCTGACTTTC
CDR3: CASSGGLAGANVLTF

D: NA
V: TRBV29-1
J: TRBJ1-1
size: NA
length: 13
DNA: TGCAGCATTAACGAGGGGATAGATGGTGAAGCTTTCTTT
CDR3: CSINEGIDGEAFF

D: NA
V: TRBV20-1
J: TRBJ2-1
size: many
length: 15
DNA: TGCAGTGCTCGGAGACTAGTCAGCCTTTACAATGAGCAGTTCTTC
CDR3: CSARRLVSLYNEQFF

D: NA
V: TRBV18
J: TRBJ2-2
size: many
length: 13
DNA: TGTGCCAGCTCGCCAGACTTGGCCGGGGAGCTGTTTTTT
CDR3: CASSPDLAGELFF